The text below deals with one TCR beta chain. Source study methods: The assay estimated nucleated cells by amplifying reference gene primers. Some clones are missing from TCRdb's copy, which holds only in-frame ones; the method was immunoSEQ multiplex PCR. The V and J calls and clone size come from that table; D and trimming were worked out from the DNA. This table holds 35,000 to 40,000 clones, 87% found once. CDR3 length: 14 residues. Looked up from germline, CDR1 is MNHEY and CDR2 is SVGAGI. V was pared by 6 bases and J by 0 bases, with 12 bases between. The data derive from a study of blood T cell repertoires in COVID-19. Study in general: Samples came from the United States, Italy and Spain, spanning acute and convalescent COVID-19.

The clonotype comes from a human donor in a cohort sampled during active COVID-19. The sequenced sample consisted of peripheral blood. The chain employs TRBV6-5 and TRBJ2-7; possibly TRBD1 for D (5 bases). The CDR3 region has the DNA TGTGCCAGCAGCGCTCGACAGTTCTCCTACGAGCAGTACTTC. Translated: CASSARQFSYEQYF.